This T cell receptor beta chain comes out of a study of CD4 T cells in relation to SARS-CoV-2 and coronaviruses. Study as a whole: Crossreactive spike epitopes shared across donors were mapped to their HLA restriction. Study outcomes and limitations: No crossreactivity against non-spike viral proteins was tested here.

This clone was counted once. The antigen is not known. Before the COVID-19 pandemic, during about 2010-2018, CD4+ T cells were taken from unexposed donors. Isolation of CD4+ T cells took place after about eleven days in culture. Half the medium was replaced with IL-2 medium on days 3 and 7. Produced via immunoSEQ multiplex PCR; TCRdb's table is partial and in-frame only. The sample has some 21,000 clones, over 60% seen once. This CDR3 has 14 residues. Germline V gives CDR1 SNHLY, CDR2 FYNNEI. Losses at the gene ends were 7 bases for V and 1 base for J; bases not matched to a gene: 6. The material sequenced was CD4+ T cells from PBMCs, cultured in vitro. The receptor was isolated from a human donor in good health. The chain joins TRBV2 to TRBJ2-5; 7 nucleotides line up with TRBD1. CDR3: CASTIRDSQETQYF. As DNA, the CDR3 is TGTGCCAGCACCATCCGGGACAGCCAAGAGACCCAGTACTTC.